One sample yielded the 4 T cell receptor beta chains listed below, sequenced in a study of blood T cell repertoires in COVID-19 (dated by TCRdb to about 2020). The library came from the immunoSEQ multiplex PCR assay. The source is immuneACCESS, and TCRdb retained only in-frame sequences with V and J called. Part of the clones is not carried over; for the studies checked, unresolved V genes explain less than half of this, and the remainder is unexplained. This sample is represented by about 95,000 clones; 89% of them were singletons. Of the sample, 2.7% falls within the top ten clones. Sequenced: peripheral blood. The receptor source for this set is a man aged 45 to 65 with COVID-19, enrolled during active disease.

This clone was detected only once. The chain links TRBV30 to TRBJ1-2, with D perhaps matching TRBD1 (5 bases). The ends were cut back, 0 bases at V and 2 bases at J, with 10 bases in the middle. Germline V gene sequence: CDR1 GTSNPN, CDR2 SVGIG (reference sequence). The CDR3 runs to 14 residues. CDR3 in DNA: TGTGCCTGGAGTGTTAGGGGCCGGAACTATGGCTACACCTTC. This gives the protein CAWSVRGRNYGYTF.

The CDR3 reads CASYGTGYGSGANVLTF. CDR3 in DNA: TGTGCCAGCTATGGGACAGGCTATGGCTCTGGGGCCAACGTCCTGACTTTC. The rearrangement uses TRBV28 and TRBJ2-6; 8 bases line up with TRBD1. The CDR3 contains 17 residues. V was clipped by 8 bases and J by 0 bases; unmatched bases: 9. Germline values: CDR1 MDHEN, CDR2 SYDVKM.

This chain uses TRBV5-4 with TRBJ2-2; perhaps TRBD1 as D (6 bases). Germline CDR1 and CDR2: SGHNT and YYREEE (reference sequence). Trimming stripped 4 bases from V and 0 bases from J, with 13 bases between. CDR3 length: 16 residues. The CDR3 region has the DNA TGTGCCAGCAGCCCCGGACAGTTCGCGAACACCGGGGAGCTGTTTTTT. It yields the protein CASSPGQFANTGELFF.

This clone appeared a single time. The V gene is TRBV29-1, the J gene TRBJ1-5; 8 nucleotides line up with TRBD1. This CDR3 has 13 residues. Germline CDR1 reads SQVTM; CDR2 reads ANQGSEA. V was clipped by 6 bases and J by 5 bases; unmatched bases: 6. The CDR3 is CSVVGQGDQPQHF. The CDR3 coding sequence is TGCAGCGTCGTTGGACAGGGCGATCAGCCCCAGCATTTT.